This TCR beta chain comes out of a study of OX40 agonist ivuxolimab in advanced cancers. Study information: The patients' treatment was ivuxolimab, an agonistic anti-OX40 (CD134) antibody.

The protocol was immunoSEQ multiplex PCR, while the TCRdb copy is restricted to in-frame clones and leaves out a portion. This sample has about 55,000 clones; roughly 86% occur once, and the top ten carry approximately 1.2%. The V end was cut by 3 bases, the J end by 1 base, with 4 bases between. Germline V gene data show CDR1 as SGHRS and CDR2 as YFSETQ. CDR3 length equals 12 residues. With regard to this clone: Its antigen is currently unknown.

Patients were ruled out by autoimmune disease history or systemic immunosuppression. Study results and limitations: A proportion of nonresponders additionally exhibited low normalized T-cell clonal expansion. Researchers report that CD8+ T cells had, on average, more expanded clones than CD4+.

The sample here was CD4+ or CD8+ T cells sorted from blood, taken in a trial of the OX40 agonist ivuxolimab. The clonotype originates from an adult with an advanced solid tumor such as melanoma, head and neck, liver or kidney cancer. The chain employs TRBV5-1 and TRBJ1-1; the D is unclear. The CDR3 DNA reads as TGCGCCAGCAGCTCCCAGAACACTGAAGCTTTCTTT. Translated, it gives CASSSQNTEAFF.